The clone carrying this TCR beta chain was seen many times. Its antigen is not identified. This record comes from a study of T cell repertoires in cytomegalovirus infection. Study context: Public signatures in TCR beta pointed to CMV infection and matching HLA type. Study-wide results and caveats: The ex vivo response was dominated by HLA-C-restricted CMV-specific TCR beta clonotypes.

TCRdb fed the reads into MiXCR, producing one record per CDR3 protein. The repertoire has about 230,000 distinct CDR3 sequences, about 7% of them found once; the top ten carry under 7.5%. The V and J ends lost 4 bases and 0 bases respectively, with 10 bases between them. Per the germline V gene, CDR1 is SGHTA and CDR2 is FQGNSA. The CDR3 has 15 residues. This sequence was found in a human donor in good health (CMV status not recorded). Some clones in this sample may be carry-over from other donors' samples. The chain carries TRBV7-2 and TRBJ2-4; TRBD1 might be the D (6 bases). Sequencing input: PBMCs. The CDR3 DNA follows: TGTGCCAGCAGCTCAGGACAGCTAGCCAAAAACATTCAGTACTTC. Amino acids: CASSSGQLAKNIQYF. Combining the CDR3 with reference TRBV7-2 and TRBJ2-4 gives the whole variable domain GAGVSQSPSNKVTEKGKDVELRCDPISGHTALYWYRQSLGQGLEFLIYFQGNSAPDKSGLPSDRFSAERTGGSVSTLTIQRTQQEDSAVYLCASSSGQLAKNIQYFGAGTRLSVL.